This T cell receptor beta chain appears in the sequencing data of a study of T-cell memory formation after mild COVID-19. Whole-study findings and limits: Contracting clones, day 15 to 85, had balanced CD4/CD8, and later expanders favored CD4+.

The CDR3 is 17 amino acids. V dropped 3 bases and J dropped 2 bases, with 19 bases sitting between them. CDR1 is SEHNR and CDR2 is FQNEAQ in the germline V gene (reference sequence). In this sample, this clonotype turned up a few times. Antigen specificity is unknown. From 5'RACE with constant-segment primers came TCR alpha and TCR beta cDNA libraries that carried sample barcodes and UMIs. TCRdb reanalysed the 5' RACE reads using MiXCR and keeps one entry per CDR3 protein. Among 280,000 or so distinct CDR3 sequences listed, under 8.5% were seen once. The TCR sequence derives from a young man who had mild COVID-19 (a few samples of this study predate the infection). Cell type and time point are not known. This chain connects TRBV7-9 to TRBJ1-1; D might be TRBD1 (6 bases). Sequencing was done on a sample of PBMCs or a T cell subset sorted from them (not recorded which). CDR3 residues: CASSFPLEGTTNTEAFF. CDR3 bases: TGTGCCAGCAGCTTCCCTCTCGAGGGGACAACAAACACTGAAGCTTTCTTT.